Sequencing of this T cell receptor (beta chain) was carried out in a study of monozygotic twins with inflammatory bowel disease. Overall study results and limits: Compared with healthy co-twins, IBD patients showed reduced TCRbeta repertoire diversity by inverse Simpson.

Concerning this clonotype: Its antigen remains unknown.

UMIs incorporating a 6-nucleotide sample barcode were appended by means of template switching. TCRdb re-called the 5' RACE reads and shows each CDR3 protein once, DNA omitted. The ten top clones account for less than 2%, within a sample of a few hundred thousand distinct CDR3 sequences. The CDR3 extends over 11 amino acids. Germline V gene lookup returns CDR1 DFQATT and CDR2 SNEGSKA (reference sequence). The sample was blood. This TCR derives from a human donor with ulcerative colitis or Crohn's disease, or a healthy co-twin of an affected twin (not recorded which). The chain employs TRBV20-1 and TRBJ2-3; lacking DNA, the TRBD1 call made by TCRdb goes unchecked. CDR3 amino acids: CSVSGTDTQYF.